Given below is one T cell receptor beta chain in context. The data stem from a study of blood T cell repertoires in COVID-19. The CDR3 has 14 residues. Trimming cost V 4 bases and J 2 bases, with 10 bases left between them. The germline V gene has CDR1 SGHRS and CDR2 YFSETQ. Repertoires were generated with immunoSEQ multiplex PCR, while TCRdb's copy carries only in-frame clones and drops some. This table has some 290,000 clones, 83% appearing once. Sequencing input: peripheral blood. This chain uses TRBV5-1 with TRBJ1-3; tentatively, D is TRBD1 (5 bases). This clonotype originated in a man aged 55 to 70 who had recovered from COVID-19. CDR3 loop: CASSPQGTGNTIYF. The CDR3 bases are TGCGCCAGCAGCCCGCAGGGTACTGGAAACACCATATATTTT.